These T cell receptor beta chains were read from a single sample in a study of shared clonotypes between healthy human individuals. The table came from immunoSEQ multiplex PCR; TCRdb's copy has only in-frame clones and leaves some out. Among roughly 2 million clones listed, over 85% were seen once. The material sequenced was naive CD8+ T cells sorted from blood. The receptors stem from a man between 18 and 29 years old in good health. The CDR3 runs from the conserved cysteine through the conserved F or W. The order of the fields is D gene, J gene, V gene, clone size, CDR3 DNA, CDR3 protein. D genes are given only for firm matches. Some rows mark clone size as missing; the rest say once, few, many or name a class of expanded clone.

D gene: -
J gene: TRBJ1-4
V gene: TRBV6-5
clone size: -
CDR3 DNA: TGTGCCAGCAGCCCGTTTGGGGCAACTAATGAAAAACTGTTTTTT
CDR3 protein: CASSPFGATNEKLFF

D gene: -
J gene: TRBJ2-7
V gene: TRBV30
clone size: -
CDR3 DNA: TGTGCCTGGAGTCAAGGGGTTACCTACGAGCAGTACTTC
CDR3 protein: CAWSQGVTYEQYF

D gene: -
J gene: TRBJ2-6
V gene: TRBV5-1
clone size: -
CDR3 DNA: TGCGCCAGCAGCTTGGGACAACTCTCTGGGGCCAACGTCCTGACTTTC
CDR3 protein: CASSLGQLSGANVLTF

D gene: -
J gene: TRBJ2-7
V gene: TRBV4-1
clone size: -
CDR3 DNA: TGCGCCAGCAGCCAAGAGCAGCCGACTAGGATCTCCTACGAGCAGTACTTC
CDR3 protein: CASSQEQPTRISYEQYF

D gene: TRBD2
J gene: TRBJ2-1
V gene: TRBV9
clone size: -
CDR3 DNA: TGTGCCAGCAGCGTAGGGACTAGCGGATACAATGAGCAGTTCTTC
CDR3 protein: CASSVGTSGYNEQFF

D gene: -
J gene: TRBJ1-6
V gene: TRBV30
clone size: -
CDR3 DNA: TGTGCCTGGAGTGTGGTTGGGCTGACAAATTCACCCCTCCACTTT
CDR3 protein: CAWSVVGLTNSPLHF

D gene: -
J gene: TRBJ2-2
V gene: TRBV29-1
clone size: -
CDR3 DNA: TGCAGCGTTGAAGAAGGAGGTGAGAACACCGGGGAGCTGTTTTTT
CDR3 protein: CSVEEGGENTGELFF

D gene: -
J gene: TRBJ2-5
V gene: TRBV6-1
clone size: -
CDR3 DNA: TGTGCCAGCAGTGAATCGGACTTCCCAGAGACCCAGTACTTC
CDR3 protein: CASSESDFPETQYF

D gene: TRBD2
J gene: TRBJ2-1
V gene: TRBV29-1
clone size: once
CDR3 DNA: TGCAGCGTTCATCTTAGCGGGCAATACAATGAGCAGTTCTTC
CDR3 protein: CSVHLSGQYNEQFF

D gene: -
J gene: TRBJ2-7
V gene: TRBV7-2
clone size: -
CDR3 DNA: TGTGCCAGCAGCCAGGGGGGTTTTTTGGGTCCCTACGAGCAGTACTTC
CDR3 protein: CASSQGGFLGPYEQYF

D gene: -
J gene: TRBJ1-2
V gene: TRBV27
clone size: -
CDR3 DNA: TGTGCCAGCAGTCCAACCCAGTGGGGTGGTGGTTCGGGCTACACCTTC
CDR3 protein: CASSPTQWGGGSGYTF

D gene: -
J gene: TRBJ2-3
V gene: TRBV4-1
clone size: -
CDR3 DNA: TGCGCCAGCAGCCAAGATCCCAGGACAGATACGCAGTATTTT
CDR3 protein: CASSQDPRTDTQYF

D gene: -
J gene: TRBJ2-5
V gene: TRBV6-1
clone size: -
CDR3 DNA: TGTGCCAGCAGAGGCGGAGGGAGCGAGACCCAGTACTTC
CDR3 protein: CASRGGGSETQYF

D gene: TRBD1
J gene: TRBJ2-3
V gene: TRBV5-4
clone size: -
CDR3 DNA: TGTGCCAGCAGCCTCGGGACAGGGTTGGATACGCAGTATTTT
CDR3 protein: CASSLGTGLDTQYF

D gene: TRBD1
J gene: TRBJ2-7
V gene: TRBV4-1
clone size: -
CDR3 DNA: TGCGCCAGCAGCCAAGGTCCTGCCGGGACAGGGTTCTACGAGCAGTACTTC
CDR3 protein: CASSQGPAGTGFYEQYF

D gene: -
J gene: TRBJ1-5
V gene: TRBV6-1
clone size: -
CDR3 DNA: TGTGCCAGCAGTGAATATGGGCGCGGAAATAGCAATCAGCCCCAGCATTTT
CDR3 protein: CASSEYGRGNSNQPQHF

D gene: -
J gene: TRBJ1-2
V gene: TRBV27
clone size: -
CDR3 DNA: TGTGCCAGCAGCGCGTCAGGCGGGGAAGGCTACACCTTC
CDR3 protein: CASSASGGEGYTF

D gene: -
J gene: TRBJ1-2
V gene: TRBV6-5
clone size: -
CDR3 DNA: TGTGCCAGCAGTTACTCGGAAGGGGGAAACTATGGCTACACCTTC
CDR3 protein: CASSYSEGGNYGYTF

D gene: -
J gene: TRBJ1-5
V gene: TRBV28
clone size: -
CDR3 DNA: TGTGCCAGCAGCCATCCGAGGGACATCTATAGCAATCAGCCCCAGCATTTT
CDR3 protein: CASSHPRDIYSNQPQHF

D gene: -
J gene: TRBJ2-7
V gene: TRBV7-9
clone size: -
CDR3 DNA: TGTGCCAGCAGTTCTTCCAGGAACGAGCAGTACTTC
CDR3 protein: CASSSSRNEQYF

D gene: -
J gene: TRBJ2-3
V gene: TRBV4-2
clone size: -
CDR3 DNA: TGTGCCAGCAGCCTCGAAGGTTCTGATACGCAGTATTTT
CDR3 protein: CASSLEGSDTQYF

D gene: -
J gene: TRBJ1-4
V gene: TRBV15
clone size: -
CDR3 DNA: TGTGCCACCAGCAGGATGGGCAGCGTTAATGAAAAACTGTTTTTT
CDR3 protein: CATSRMGSVNEKLFF

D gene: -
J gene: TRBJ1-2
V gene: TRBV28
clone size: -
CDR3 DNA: TGTGCCAGCAGTCAAACGCCCCCGGGAAATGGCTACACCTTC
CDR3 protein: CASSQTPPGNGYTF

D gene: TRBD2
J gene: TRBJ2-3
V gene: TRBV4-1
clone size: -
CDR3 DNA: TGCGCCAGCAGCCCCTGGGTAGCGGGGGGGCCGGGAGATACGCAGTATTTT
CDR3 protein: CASSPWVAGGPGDTQYF

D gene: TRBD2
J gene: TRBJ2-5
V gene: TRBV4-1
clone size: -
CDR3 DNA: TGCGCCAGCAGCCAAGACCTCCCTAGCGGGGTTGAGACCCAGTACTTC
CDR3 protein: CASSQDLPSGVETQYF

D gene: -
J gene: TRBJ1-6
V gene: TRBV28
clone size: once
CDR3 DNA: TGTGCCAGCACGCGCCAGGAAGGGACCCTCCACTTT
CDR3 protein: CASTRQEGTLHF

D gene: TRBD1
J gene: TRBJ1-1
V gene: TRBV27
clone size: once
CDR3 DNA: TGTGCCAGCAGTTCCCAGACAGGGAACCCTGAAGCTTTCTTT
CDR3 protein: CASSSQTGNPEAFF

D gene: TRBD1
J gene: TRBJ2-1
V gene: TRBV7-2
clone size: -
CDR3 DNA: TGTGCCAGCAGCTTAGTATTGACTGGGACAGGGGGTGTTGATGAGCAGTTCTTC
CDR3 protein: CASSLVLTGTGGVDEQFF

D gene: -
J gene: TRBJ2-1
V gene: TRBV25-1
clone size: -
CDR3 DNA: TGTGCCAGCAGTGGTCATGAGCAGTTCTTC
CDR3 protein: CASSGHEQFF

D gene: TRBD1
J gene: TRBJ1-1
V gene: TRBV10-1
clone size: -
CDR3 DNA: TGCGCCAGCAGTGATGGACAGGAGAACACTGAAGCTTTCTTT
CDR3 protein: CASSDGQENTEAFF

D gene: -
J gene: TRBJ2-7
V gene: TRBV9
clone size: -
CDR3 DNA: TGTGCCAGCAGCGTAGTCCCAGACAGCTACGAGCAGTACTTC
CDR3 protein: CASSVVPDSYEQYF

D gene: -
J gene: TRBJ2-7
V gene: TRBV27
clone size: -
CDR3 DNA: TGTGCCAGCAGTTTTGGAGGGGTAGGCGAGCAGTACTTC
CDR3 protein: CASSFGGVGEQYF

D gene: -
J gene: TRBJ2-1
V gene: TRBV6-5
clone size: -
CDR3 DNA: TGTGCCAGCAGTTACTTCCCAGGCTATGAGCAGTTCTTC
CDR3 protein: CASSYFPGYEQFF

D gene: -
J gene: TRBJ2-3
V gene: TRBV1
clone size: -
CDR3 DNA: TGCACCAGCAGCCCTTTAATCCCGGGACTAGCGGGAGAAGGGCCGCGCACAGATACGCAGTATTTT
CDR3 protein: CTSSPLIPGLAGEGPRTDTQYF

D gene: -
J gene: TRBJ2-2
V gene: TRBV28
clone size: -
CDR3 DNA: TGTGCCAGCAGTTTATGGGGGGGCACCGGGGAGCTGTTTTTT
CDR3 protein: CASSLWGGTGELFF

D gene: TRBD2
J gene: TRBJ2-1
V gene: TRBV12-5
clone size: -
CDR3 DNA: TGTGCTAGTGGTTTGGTACCACTAGCGGGAATGTATGGGGATGAGCAGTTCTTC
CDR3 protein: CASGLVPLAGMYGDEQFF

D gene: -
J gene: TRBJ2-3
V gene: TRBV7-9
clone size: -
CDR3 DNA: TGTGCCAGCAGCCCCCGCGAGGGAGGAGTCAAAGATACGCAGTATTTT
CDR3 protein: CASSPREGGVKDTQYF

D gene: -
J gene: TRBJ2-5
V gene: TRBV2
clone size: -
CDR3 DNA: TGTGCCCGCAGGGGGGTACTTCAAGAGACCCAGTACTTC
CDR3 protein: CARRGVLQETQYF

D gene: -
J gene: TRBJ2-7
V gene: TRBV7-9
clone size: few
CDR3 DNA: TGTGCCAGCAGCGACAGCTACGAGCAGTACTTC
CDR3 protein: CASSDSYEQYF

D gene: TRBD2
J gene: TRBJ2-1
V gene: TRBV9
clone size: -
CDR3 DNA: TGTGCCAGCAGGGCCAGCGGGAGGAATGAGCAGTTCTTC
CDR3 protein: CASRASGRNEQFF

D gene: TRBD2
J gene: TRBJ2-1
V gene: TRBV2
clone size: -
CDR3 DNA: TGTGCCAGCAGTGAATTGGAAACGGGAGGGGCCTACAATGAGCAGTTCTTC
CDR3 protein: CASSELETGGAYNEQFF

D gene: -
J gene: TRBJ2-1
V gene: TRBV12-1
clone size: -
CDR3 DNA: TGTGCCAGCAGCTCTGATTCCGTCGACGGGCAAAGCTCCTACAATGAGCAGCTCTTC
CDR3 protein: CASSSDSVDGQSSYNEQLF

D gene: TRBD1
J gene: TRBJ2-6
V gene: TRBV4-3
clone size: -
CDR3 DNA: TGCGCCAGCAGCCAGCACGGGACAGGTCCCTCTGGGGCCAACGTCCTGACTTTC
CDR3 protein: CASSQHGTGPSGANVLTF

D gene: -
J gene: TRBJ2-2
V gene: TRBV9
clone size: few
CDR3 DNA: TGTGCCAGCAGCGTCGCTCTAGGAGAGGCCGGGGAGCTGTTTTTT
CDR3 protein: CASSVALGEAGELFF

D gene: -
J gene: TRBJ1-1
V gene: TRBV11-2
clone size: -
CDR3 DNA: TGTGCCAGCAGCTTAGAGACCGACACTGAAGCTTTCTTT
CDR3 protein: CASSLETDTEAFF

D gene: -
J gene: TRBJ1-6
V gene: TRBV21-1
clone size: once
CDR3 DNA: TGTGCCAGCGAAAGCAGGAGCTCCTATAATTCACCCCTCCACTTT
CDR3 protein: CASESRSSYNSPLHF

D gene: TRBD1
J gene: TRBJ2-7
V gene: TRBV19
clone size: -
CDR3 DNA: TGTGCCAGTAGTGCCGGGACAGGGGGAACTGAGCAGTACTTC
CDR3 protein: CASSAGTGGTEQYF

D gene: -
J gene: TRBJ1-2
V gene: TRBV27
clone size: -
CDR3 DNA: TGTGCCAGCAGTTTAGTTCCCTTAGCTAACTATGGCTACACCTTC
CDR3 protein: CASSLVPLANYGYTF

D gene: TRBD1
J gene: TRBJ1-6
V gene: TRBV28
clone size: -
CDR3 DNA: TGTGCCAGCAGTTTGGACAGGGGCTATTCACCCCTCCACTTT
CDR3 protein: CASSLDRGYSPLHF

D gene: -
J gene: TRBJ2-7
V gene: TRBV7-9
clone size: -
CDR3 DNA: TGTGCCAGCAGCTTAACCGGCGAGCAGTACTTC
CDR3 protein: CASSLTGEQYF

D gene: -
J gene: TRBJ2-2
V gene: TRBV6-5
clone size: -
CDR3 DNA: TGTGCCAGCAGTTACTCGGAAAGCTACACCGGGGAGCTGTTTTTT
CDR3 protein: CASSYSESYTGELFF

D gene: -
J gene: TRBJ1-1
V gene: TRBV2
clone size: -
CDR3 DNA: TGTGCCAGCAGTCGGCGGGCGGACACTGAAGCTTTCTTT
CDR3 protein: CASSRRADTEAFF

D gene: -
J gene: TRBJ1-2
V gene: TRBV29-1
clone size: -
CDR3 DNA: TGCAGCTCGTGGACACACTATGGCTACACCTTC
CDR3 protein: CSSWTHYGYTF

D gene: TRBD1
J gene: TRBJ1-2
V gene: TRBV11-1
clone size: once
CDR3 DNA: TGTGCCAGCAGCTCCGGGACAGGAGGCTACACCTTC
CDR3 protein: CASSSGTGGYTF

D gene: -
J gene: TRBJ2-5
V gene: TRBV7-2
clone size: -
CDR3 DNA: TGTGCCAGCAGCTACGGGGAACGGGAGACCCAGTACTTC
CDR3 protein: CASSYGERETQYF